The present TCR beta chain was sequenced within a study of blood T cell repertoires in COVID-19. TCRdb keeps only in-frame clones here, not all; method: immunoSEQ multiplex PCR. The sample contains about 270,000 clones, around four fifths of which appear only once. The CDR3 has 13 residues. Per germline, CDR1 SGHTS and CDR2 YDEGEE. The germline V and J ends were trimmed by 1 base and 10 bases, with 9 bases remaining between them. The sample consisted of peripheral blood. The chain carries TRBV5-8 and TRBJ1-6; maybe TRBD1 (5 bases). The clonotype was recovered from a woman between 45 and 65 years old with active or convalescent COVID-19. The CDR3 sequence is CASSLYRGSPLHF. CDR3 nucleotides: TGTGCCAGCAGCTTGTACCGGGGGTCACCCCTCCACTTT.